This T cell receptor (beta chain) originates from a study of T cell responses to AZD1222 COVID-19 vaccine. This CDR3 spans 15 amino acids. In germline, CDR1 is SGHTA, CDR2 FQGNSA. V was trimmed by 3 bases and J by 0 bases, leaving 9 bases between them. Using immunoSEQ multiplex PCR, the repertoire was profiled, and TCRdb retains in-frame clones only, with some absent. Of over 110,000 clones detected, approximately 92% appear once; the ten largest clones hold approximately 1.5%. As regards this clone: Its antigen is not known.

Overall study findings and caveats: A rise in Spike-specific TCR breadth and depth followed two AZD1222 doses. After the peak T cell response, and only then, were repertoires sampled. AZD1222 recipients seropositive at baseline numbered only five or six. Possibly, clonal diversity was underestimated; donors were largely white British and included more females.

This sequence was found in an adult in good health. The sequencing here drew on peripheral blood, taken on day 0 of AZD1222 vaccination. The chain couples TRBV7-2 to TRBJ2-1; D unresolved. CDR3 protein: CASSLGLSSYNEQFF. The CDR3 DNA is TGTGCCAGCAGCTTGGGTCTAAGCTCCTACAATGAGCAGTTCTTC.